The clone carrying this TCR beta chain has a count of ten or more. No treatment of any kind had been given to any patient before thyroid surgery. This sample was taken from a study of metastatic and nonmetastatic thyroid tumors. How the authors handled the data: Clinicopathological groups differed in CDR3, with these differences serving to build a distant-metastasis classifier for papillary thyroid cancer. TCRdb recomputed clones from the PCR reads via MiXCR. These V and J calls rely on TCRdb rather than the paper's analysis. The sample has tens of thousands of clones, about 15% seen once. Germline CDR1 LGHNA, CDR2 YNFKEQ. There are 15 residues in the CDR3. V shed 0 bases and J shed 2 bases, with 11 bases lying between them.

The sequence came from a male donor with papillary thyroid cancer or a benign thyroid nodule (not recorded which). Some clones in this sample may be carry-over from other donors' samples. V and J are TRBV4-2 and TRBJ2-7; TRBD1 might be the D (5 bases). Material: blood. CDR3 DNA: TGTGCCAGCAGCCAAGAGGGGCAGGGCACCTACGAGCAGTACTTC. Translated: CASSQEGQGTYEQYF.